A selection of T cell receptor beta chains follows, all from one sample in a study of cytomegalovirus exposure and HLA in healthy donors. Only in-frame clones appear in the TCRdb table, and some are missing; sequencing was by immunoSEQ multiplex PCR. The data contain more than 45,000 clones, roughly nine tenths of them singletons. Sequenced sample: PBMCs. The receptors were gathered from a woman between 18 and 29 years old in good health and CMV-seronegative. CDR3s include the opening cysteine and the closing phenylalanine or tryptophan. D genes are given only for firm matches. Clone size is shown for a subset of rows, as once, few, many or a class of expanded clone.

clone_size j_call d_call v_call cdr3_aa cdr3_nt
- TRBJ1-2 - TRBV7-2 CASSPDTGYGYTF TGTGCCAGCAGCCCCGATACAGGATATGGCTACACCTTC
once TRBJ2-5 - TRBV27 CASSPLGETQYF TGTGCCAGCAGTCCCCTAGGAGAGACCCAGTACTTC
- TRBJ2-7 TRBD2 TRBV14 CASSQRLAGSYEQYF TGTGCCAGCAGCCAGAGGCTAGCGGGAAGCTACGAGCAGTACTTC
few TRBJ1-3 TRBD1 TRBV9 CASSVDTGEGNTIYF TGTGCCAGCAGCGTGGATACAGGGGAAGGAAACACCATATATTTT
- TRBJ2-7 - TRBV7-2 CASRVVGGGEQYF TGTGCCAGCAGGGTCGTCGGGGGTGGCGAGCAGTACTTC
- TRBJ1-1 - TRBV2 CASSEVAPRPNTEAFF TGTGCCAGCAGTGAAGTTGCTCCGCGCCCGAACACTGAAGCTTTCTTT
- TRBJ1-1 - TRBV5-1 CASSLGAESAFF TGCGCCAGCAGCTTGGGGGCCGAGTCGGCTTTCTTT
- TRBJ1-6 - TRBV2 CASSPTGSGSPLHF TGTGCCAGCAGCCCAACAGGGAGCGGTTCACCCCTCCACTTT
- TRBJ2-5 - TRBV10-3 CAISPTRTVQETQYF TGTGCCATCAGCCCAACCCGGACAGTTCAAGAGACCCAGTACTTC
- TRBJ1-1 TRBD1 TRBV5-1 CASSSPGQGARYDTEAFF TGCGCCAGCAGCTCACCGGGACAGGGGGCGCGTTATGACACTGAAGCTTTCTTT
- TRBJ1-1 - TRBV18 CASSPNPGWAFF TGTGCCAGCTCACCGAACCCAGGGTGGGCTTTCTTT
once TRBJ1-2 TRBD1 TRBV7-2 CASSLLGTGGGYTF TGTGCCAGCAGCTTACTCGGGACAGGTGGTGGCTACACCTTC
- TRBJ2-5 TRBD1 TRBV27 CASSPSGQGEKTQYF TGTGCCAGCAGTCCCTCGGGACAGGGAGAAAAGACCCAGTACTTC
- TRBJ1-1 - TRBV7-3 CASSLMRNTEAFF TGTGCCAGCAGCCTAATGCGGAACACTGAAGCTTTCTTT